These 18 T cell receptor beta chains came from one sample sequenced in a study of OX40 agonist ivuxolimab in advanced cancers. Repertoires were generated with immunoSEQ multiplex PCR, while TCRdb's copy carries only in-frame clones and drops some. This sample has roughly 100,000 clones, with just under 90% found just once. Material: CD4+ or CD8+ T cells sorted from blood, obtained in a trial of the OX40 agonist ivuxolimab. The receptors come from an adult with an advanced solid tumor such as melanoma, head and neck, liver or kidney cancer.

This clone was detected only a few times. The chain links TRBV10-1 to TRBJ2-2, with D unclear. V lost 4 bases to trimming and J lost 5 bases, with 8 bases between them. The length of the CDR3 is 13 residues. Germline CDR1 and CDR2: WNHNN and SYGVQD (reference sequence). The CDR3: CASSGRTTGELFF. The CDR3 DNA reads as TGCGCCAGCAGTGGGCGGACGACCGGGGAGCTGTTTTTT.

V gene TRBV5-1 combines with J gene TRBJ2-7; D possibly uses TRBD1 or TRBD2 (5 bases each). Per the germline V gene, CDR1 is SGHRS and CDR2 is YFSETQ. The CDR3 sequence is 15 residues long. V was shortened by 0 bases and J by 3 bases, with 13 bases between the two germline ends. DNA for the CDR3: TGCGCCAGCAGCTTGGGACAGTGGACTCTCTACGAGCAGTACTTC. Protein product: CASSLGQWTLYEQYF.

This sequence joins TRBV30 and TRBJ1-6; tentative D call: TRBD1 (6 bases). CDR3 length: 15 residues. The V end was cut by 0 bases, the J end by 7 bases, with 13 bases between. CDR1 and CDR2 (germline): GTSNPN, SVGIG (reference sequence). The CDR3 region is CAWSVWPGDNSPLHF. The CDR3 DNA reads TGTGCCTGGAGTGTATGGCCAGGGGACAATTCACCCCTCCACTTT.

This CDR3 reads CASSPNVGLHEQFF. The CDR3 region has the DNA TGTGCCAGTAGTCCCAATGTGGGGTTGCATGAGCAGTTCTTC. The V gene is TRBV19, the J gene TRBJ2-1, with D uncertain. The CDR3 loop spans 14 amino acids. Trimming cost V 5 bases and J 8 bases, with 16 bases left between them. CDR1 is LNHDA, CDR2 SQIVND, per germline (reference sequence).

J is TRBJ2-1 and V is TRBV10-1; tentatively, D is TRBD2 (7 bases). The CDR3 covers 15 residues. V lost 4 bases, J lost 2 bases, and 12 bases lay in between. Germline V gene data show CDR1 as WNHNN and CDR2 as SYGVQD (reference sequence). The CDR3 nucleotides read TGCGCCAGCAGTGCAGGGGCGGGGGCCTACAATGAGCAGTTCTTC. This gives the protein CASSAGAGAYNEQFF.

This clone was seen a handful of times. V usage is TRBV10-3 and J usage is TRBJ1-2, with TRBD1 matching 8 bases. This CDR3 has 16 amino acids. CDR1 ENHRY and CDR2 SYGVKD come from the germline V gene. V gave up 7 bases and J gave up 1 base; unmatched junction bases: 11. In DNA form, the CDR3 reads TGTGCCATCACTCCGACAGGGGACACGGGTAACTATGGCTACACCTTC. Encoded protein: CAITPTGDTGNYGYTF.

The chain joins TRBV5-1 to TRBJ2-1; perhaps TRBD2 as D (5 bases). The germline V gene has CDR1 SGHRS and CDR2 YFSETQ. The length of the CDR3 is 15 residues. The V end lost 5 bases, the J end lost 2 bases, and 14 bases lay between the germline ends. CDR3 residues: CASRGSGPPYNEQFF. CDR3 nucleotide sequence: TGCGCCAGCAGGGGAAGCGGTCCCCCCTACAATGAGCAGTTCTTC.

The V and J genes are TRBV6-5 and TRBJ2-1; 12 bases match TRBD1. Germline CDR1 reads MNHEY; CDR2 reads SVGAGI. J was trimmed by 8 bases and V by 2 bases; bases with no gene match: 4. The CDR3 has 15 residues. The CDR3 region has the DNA TGTGCCAGCAGTTACGGGACAGGGGGCTTCTATGAGCAGTTCTTC. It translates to CASSYGTGGFYEQFF.

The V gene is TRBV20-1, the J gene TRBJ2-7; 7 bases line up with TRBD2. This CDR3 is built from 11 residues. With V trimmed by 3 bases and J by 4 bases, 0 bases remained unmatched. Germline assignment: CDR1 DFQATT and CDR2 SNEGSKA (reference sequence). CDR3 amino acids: CSARGGYEQYF. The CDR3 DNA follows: TGCAGTGCTAGGGGGGGGTACGAGCAGTACTTC.

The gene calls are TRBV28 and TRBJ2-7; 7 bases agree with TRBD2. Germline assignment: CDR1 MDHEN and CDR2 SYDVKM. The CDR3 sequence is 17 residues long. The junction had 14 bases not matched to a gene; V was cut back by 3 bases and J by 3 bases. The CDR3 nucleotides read TGTGCCAGCAGTTTCCGGCTAGCGGAACCCTTTGTCTACGAGCAGTACTTC. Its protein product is CASSFRLAEPFVYEQYF. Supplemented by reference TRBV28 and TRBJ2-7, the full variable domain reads DVKVTQSSRYLVKRTGEKVFLECVQDMDHENMFWYRQDPGLGLRLIYFSYDVKMKEKGDIPEGYSVSREKKERFSLILESASTNQTSMYLCASSFRLAEPFVYEQYFGPGTRLTVT.

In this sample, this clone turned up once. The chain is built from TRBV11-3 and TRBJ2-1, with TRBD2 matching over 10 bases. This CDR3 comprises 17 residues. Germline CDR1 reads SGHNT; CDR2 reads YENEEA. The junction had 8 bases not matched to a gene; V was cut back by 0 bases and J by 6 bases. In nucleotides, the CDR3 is TGTGCCAGCAGCTTAGATCAGAGCGGGAGGGCCGTCAATGAGCAGTTCTTC. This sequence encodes CASSLDQSGRAVNEQFF.

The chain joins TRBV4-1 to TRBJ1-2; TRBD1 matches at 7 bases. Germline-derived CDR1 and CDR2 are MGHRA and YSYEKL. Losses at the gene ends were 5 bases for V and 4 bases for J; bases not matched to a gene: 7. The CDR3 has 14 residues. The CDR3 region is CASSIAGTVYGYTF. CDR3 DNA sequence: TGCGCCAGCAGCATAGCCGGGACAGTCTATGGCTACACCTTC.

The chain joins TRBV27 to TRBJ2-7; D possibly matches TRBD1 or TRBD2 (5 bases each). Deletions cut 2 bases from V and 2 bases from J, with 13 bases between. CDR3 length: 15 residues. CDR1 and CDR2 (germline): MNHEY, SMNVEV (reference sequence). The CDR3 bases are TGTGCCAGCAGTTTAGATCCGGGGCCTCCCTACGAGCAGTACTTC. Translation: CASSLDPGPPYEQYF.

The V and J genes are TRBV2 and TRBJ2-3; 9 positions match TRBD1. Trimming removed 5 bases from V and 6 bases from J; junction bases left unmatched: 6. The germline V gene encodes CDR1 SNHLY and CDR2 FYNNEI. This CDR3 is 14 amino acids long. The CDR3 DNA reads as TGTGCCAGCAGTATGGACAGGGGAATCGATACGCAGTATTTT. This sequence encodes CASSMDRGIDTQYF.

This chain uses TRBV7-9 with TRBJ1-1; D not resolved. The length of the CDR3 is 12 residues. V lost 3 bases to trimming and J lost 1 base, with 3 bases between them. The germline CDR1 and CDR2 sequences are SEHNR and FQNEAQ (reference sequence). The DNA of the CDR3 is TGTGCCAGCAGCTTTCCGAACACTGAAGCTTTCTTT. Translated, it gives CASSFPNTEAFF.

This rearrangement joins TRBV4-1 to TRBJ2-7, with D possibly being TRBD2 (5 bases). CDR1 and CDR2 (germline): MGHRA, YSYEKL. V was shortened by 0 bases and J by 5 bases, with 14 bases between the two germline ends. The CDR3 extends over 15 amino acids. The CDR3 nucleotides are TGCGCCAGCAGCCAAGATGCGAGGGTTGGCGACGAGCAGTACTTC. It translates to CASSQDARVGDEQYF.

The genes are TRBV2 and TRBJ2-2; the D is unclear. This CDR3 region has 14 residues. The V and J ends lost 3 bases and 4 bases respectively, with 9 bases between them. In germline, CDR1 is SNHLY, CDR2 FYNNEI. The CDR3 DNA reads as TGTGCCAGCAGTGAGGGCGACGTCACCGGGGAGCTGTTTTTT. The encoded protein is CASSEGDVTGELFF.

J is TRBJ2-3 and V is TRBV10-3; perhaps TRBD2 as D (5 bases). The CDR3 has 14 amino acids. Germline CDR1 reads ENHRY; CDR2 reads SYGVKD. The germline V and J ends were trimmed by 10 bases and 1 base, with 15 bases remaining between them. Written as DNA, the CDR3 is TGTGCCACCTCGGCGGGCGAGGGCACAGATACGCAGTATTTT. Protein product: CATSAGEGTDTQYF.